This section outlines one T cell receptor beta chain sequence together with its context. Its matching antigen is unknown. This record belongs to a study of shared clonotypes between healthy human individuals. The CDR3 is 15 amino acids. The V and J ends lost 6 bases and 3 bases respectively, with 18 bases between them. Germline CDR1 is MNHEY and CDR2 is SMNVEV (reference sequence). None of the donors, who were healthy HIV-negative adults, had recently had acute infections or vaccinations. General observations from the study: The genetic and exposure-history diversity represented was limited by few donors.

Assay used: immunoSEQ multiplex PCR; TCRdb lists only in-frame clones, some missing. The repertoire includes about 680,000 clones, roughly 72% of them detected once, and around 1.8% sits in the top ten. Sequencing was done on a sample of memory CD4+ T cells sorted from blood. The sample's subset: CD45RA-negative fraction. This TCR came from a woman in her twenties or thirties in good health. The chain recombines TRBV27 with TRBJ2-7; D uncertain. The CDR3 coding sequence is TGTGCCAGCAGGCCAAGAGTGACGGGCCACTACGAGCAGTACTTC. Its translation is CASRPRVTGHYEQYF.